The 20 T cell receptor beta chains below come from one sample, sequenced in a study of blood T cell repertoires in COVID-19. Here immunoSEQ multiplex PCR was the method, and the copy in TCRdb shows in-frame clones only, minus some. Among roughly 370,000 clones listed, 80% to 90% were seen once. Material for sequencing was PBMCs or T cells enriched from blood (not recorded which). These receptors all stem from a woman in her forties or fifties who had recovered from COVID-19.

The chain carries TRBV6-1 and TRBJ1-1, with unresolved D. The ends were cut back, 3 bases at V and 4 bases at J, with 12 bases in the middle. CDR1 is MNHNS and CDR2 is SASEGT in the germline V gene. The CDR3 runs 14 residues. CDR3 residues: CASSDRTAGTEAFF. CDR3 DNA sequence: TGTGCCAGCAGTGATAGGACGGCGGGCACTGAAGCTTTCTTT.

The chain couples TRBV19 to TRBJ1-2; D unresolved. Looked up from germline, CDR1 is LNHDA and CDR2 is SQIVND (reference sequence). The CDR3 loop spans 14 amino acids. Trimming took 3 bases from V and 0 from J, leaving 8 bases between them. CDR3 sequence (DNA): TGTGCCAGTAGTATTGGCGGGGCTAACTATGGCTACACCTTC. Amino acid sequence: CASSIGGANYGYTF.

The chain uses TRBV28 and TRBJ2-1, with 10 bases matching TRBD2. The length of the CDR3 is 14 residues. Germline trimming cut 4 bases from V and 12 bases from J; bases unmatched to any gene: 9. Germline CDR1 and CDR2: MDHEN and SYDVKM. The CDR3 sequence: CASSYRLGLATQFF. For the CDR3, the DNA is TGTGCCAGCAGTTACAGACTGGGACTAGCGACGCAGTTCTTC.

The chain links TRBV19 to TRBJ2-7, with 13 bases matching TRBD2. Per germline, CDR1 LNHDA and CDR2 SQIVND (reference sequence). The CDR3 runs 13 residues. V was clipped by 10 bases and J by 2 bases; unmatched bases: 2. In DNA form, the CDR3 reads TGTGCCACCACTAGCGGGGGGGCCTACGAGCAGTACTTC. It encodes CATTSGGAYEQYF.

For the CDR3, the DNA is TGTGCCACCAGTGATACCAGGGTTAGGACAGATACGCAGTATTTT. It yields the protein CATSDTRVRTDTQYF. The chain uses TRBV24-1 and TRBJ2-3; D possibly corresponds to TRBD1 (5 bases). The V gene lost 3 bases and the J gene lost 3 bases, with 12 bases spanning the gap. The CDR3 covers 15 residues. Germline V CDR1 and CDR2: KGHDR, SFDVKD.

V gene TRBV6-8 combines with J gene TRBJ2-1; 11 nucleotides match TRBD1. The CDR3 sequence is 20 residues long. Germline V gene lookup returns CDR1 MNHGY and CDR2 SAAAGT. V lost 6 bases to trimming and J lost 0 bases; unmatched junction nucleotides: 16. As DNA, the CDR3 is TGTGCCAGCAGCCCCGGGGGACAGGGGGTGTTAGCCAGCTCCTACAATGAGCAGTTCTTC. Its protein product is CASSPGGQGVLASSYNEQFF.

This clone appeared once. One end of the junction fails to match germline, which may point to a read error. V gene TRBV5-6 combines with J gene TRBJ1-4; 9 bases map to TRBD1. CDR1 is SGHDT, CDR2 YYEEEE, per germline. This CDR3 comprises 14 residues. The CDR3 protein is CASSHTGGAGPAPF. The DNA for the CDR3 is TGTGCCAGCAGCCATACAGGGGGCGCGGGTCCTGCCCCTTTT.

V and J are TRBV7-2 and TRBJ1-1; possibly TRBD1 for D (6 bases). The CDR3 contains 13 residues. Germline assignment: CDR1 SGHTA and CDR2 FQGNSA. Trimming removed 4 bases from V and 6 bases from J, with 12 bases in between. This chain's CDR3 is CASSYLQGAEAFF. CDR3 DNA sequence: TGTGCCAGCAGCTATCTACAGGGAGCTGAAGCTTTCTTT.

This clone was observed a few times. V is TRBV4-1 and J is TRBJ2-7, with 9 bases fitting TRBD1. Per the germline V gene, CDR1 is MGHRA and CDR2 is YSYEKL. V gave up 3 bases and J gave up 5 bases; unmatched junction bases: 5. The CDR3 runs 14 residues. This chain's CDR3 is CASSHLQGADEQYF. CDR3 bases: TGCGCCAGCAGCCATCTACAGGGGGCAGACGAGCAGTACTTC.

The V and J genes are TRBV6-1 and TRBJ2-7; TRBD2 matches at 11 bases. Germline CDR1 and CDR2: MNHNS and SASEGT. CDR3 length: 16 amino acids. The ends lost 4 bases at V and 1 base at J; junction bases unmatched: 6. The CDR3 DNA reads as TGTGCCAGCAGTGCCCTAGCGGGGGGACTATCCTACGAGCAGTACTTC. It encodes CASSALAGGLSYEQYF.

This clone appeared a single time. The chain recombines TRBV5-1 with TRBJ1-1, with 8 bases matching TRBD1. J gave up 3 bases and V 5 bases, and 3 bases lay outside the gene matches. Germline V gene lookup returns CDR1 SGHRS and CDR2 YFSETQ. This CDR3 is built from 13 residues. CDR3 coding DNA: TGCGCCAGCAGGTCGACAGGGGACACTGAAGCTTTCTTT. Its protein is CASRSTGDTEAFF.

The chain joins TRBV5-4 to TRBJ1-6; 8 nucleotides match TRBD1. The germline V gene encodes CDR1 SGHNT and CDR2 YYREEE (reference sequence). The V gene end was trimmed by 4 bases and the J gene end by 5 bases; junction bases not matched to a gene: 5. This CDR3 region has 15 residues. CDR3 coding DNA: TGTGCCAGCAGCCTGACAGGGGTGAATAATTCACCCCTCCACTTT. This sequence encodes CASSLTGVNNSPLHF.

J is TRBJ1-5 and V is TRBV28; no reliable D call. CDR3 length equals 12 residues. V gave up 7 bases and J gave up 6 bases, with 10 bases separating them. Germline CDR1 and CDR2: MDHEN and SYDVKM. CDR3 sequence reads: CASKRLLQPQHF. CDR3 in DNA: TGTGCCAGCAAACGGTTGCTTCAGCCCCAGCATTTT.

V and J are TRBV11-2 and TRBJ1-2; the match to TRBD1 covers 8 bases. V lost 0 bases and J lost 7; bases outside the gene matches: 4. The germline V gene has CDR1 SGHAT and CDR2 FQNNGV. The CDR3 has 14 residues. For the CDR3, the DNA is TGTGCCAGCAGCTTAGATCAGGGGGCTGGTGGCTACACCTTC. Translating gives CASSLDQGAGGYTF.

This chain uses TRBV18 with TRBJ1-1; D gene uncertain. This CDR3 spans 17 amino acids. Trimming pared 2 bases from V and 2 bases from J, leaving 18 bases between. CDR1 KGHSH and CDR2 LQKENI come from the germline V gene. This CDR3 is CASSPADGFLVNTEAFF. Here the CDR3 DNA reads TGTGCCAGCTCACCAGCCGACGGGTTTCTCGTCAACACTGAAGCTTTCTTT.

This chain joins TRBV7-2 and TRBJ1-4; D remains unclear. The germline gives CDR1 SGHTA, CDR2 FQGNSA. This CDR3 spans 14 amino acids. Trimming removed 3 bases from V and 0 bases from J, with 5 bases in between. CDR3 DNA: TGTGCCAGCAGCTTTTTCACAACTAATGAAAAACTGTTTTTT. Protein sequence: CASSFFTTNEKLFF.

V usage is TRBV3-1 (or the pseudogene TRBV3-2) and J usage is TRBJ2-2; TRBD1 matches 9 bases. This CDR3 has 16 amino acids. Germline trimming cut 6 bases from V and 6 bases from J; bases unmatched to any gene: 11. Germline-derived CDR1 and CDR2 are LGHDT and YNNKEL (reference sequence). CDR3 in amino acids: CASRPQGAVFPGELFF. The CDR3 DNA reads as TGTGCCAGCAGGCCACAGGGGGCGGTGTTCCCCGGGGAGCTGTTTTTT.

This chain links TRBV10-3 with TRBJ2-6; D is perhaps TRBD2 (5 bases). Trimming took off 9 bases at V and 0 bases at J, with 9 bases between the two ends. Per the germline V gene, CDR1 is ENHRY and CDR2 is SYGVKD. The CDR3 covers 14 residues. This CDR3 reads CAIGRGSGANVLTF. In DNA form, the CDR3 reads TGTGCCATAGGACGGGGCTCTGGGGCCAACGTCCTGACTTTC.

J is TRBJ2-2 and V is TRBV10-3, with D hard to call. V was cut by 6 bases and J by 5 bases, with 13 bases left in between. The CDR3 spans 14 residues. Germline V gene sequence: CDR1 ENHRY, CDR2 SYGVKD. CDR3 sequence (DNA): TGTGCCATCAGACCCCTAACCGGGACCGGGGAGCTGTTTTTT. It is translated as CAIRPLTGTGELFF.

Here the CDR3 DNA reads TGTGCCAGCAGCGACGTGTTAGGGGTCAGTGAAGCTTTCTTT. It translates to CASSDVLGVSEAFF. The chain links TRBV11-1 to TRBJ1-1; D may be TRBD1 (5 bases). V was pared by 5 bases and J by 7 bases, with 17 bases between. Germline CDR1 is SGHAT and CDR2 is FQDESV (reference sequence). The CDR3 extends over 14 amino acids.